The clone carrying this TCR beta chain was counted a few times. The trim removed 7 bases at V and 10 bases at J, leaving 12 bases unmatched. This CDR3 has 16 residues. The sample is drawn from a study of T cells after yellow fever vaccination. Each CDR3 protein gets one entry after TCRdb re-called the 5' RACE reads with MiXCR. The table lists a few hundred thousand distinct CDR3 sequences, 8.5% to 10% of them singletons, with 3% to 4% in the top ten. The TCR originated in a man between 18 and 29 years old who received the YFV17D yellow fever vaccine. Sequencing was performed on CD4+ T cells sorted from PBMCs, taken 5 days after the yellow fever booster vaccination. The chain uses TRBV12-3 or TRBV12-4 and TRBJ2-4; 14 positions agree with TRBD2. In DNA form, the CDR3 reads TGTGCCAGCAACCCCAGCTGGACTAGCGGGGGGAGAATTCAGTACTTC. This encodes CASNPSWTSGGRIQYF.